This T cell receptor (beta chain) was sequenced for a study of response to subunit inactivated influenza vaccine. TCRdb re-derived calls from the RT-PCR reads in MiXCR, one entry per CDR3 protein. The sample gives approximately 500,000 distinct CDR3 sequences, approximately 12% of which show up once; around 14% is in the top ten. The germline V and J ends were trimmed by 3 bases and 0 bases, with 13 bases remaining between them. This CDR3 contains 16 residues. About this clonotype: The antigen remains unidentified.

Study-level points and caveats: Seasonal influenza vaccination, on each occasion, was suggested by the authors to recruit few new T cells.

The sequence derives from a man aged 45 to 65 who received an inactivated influenza vaccine. This chain uses TRBV12-3 or TRBV12-4 with TRBJ2-3, with a possible D match to TRBD2 (5 bases). The sequenced sample was PBMCs from blood, obtained more than 35 days after vaccination. The DNA of the CDR3 is TGTGCCAGCAGTTTTGGACTGACACCTAGCACAGATACGCAGTATTTT. Translated: CASSFGLTPSTDTQYF.